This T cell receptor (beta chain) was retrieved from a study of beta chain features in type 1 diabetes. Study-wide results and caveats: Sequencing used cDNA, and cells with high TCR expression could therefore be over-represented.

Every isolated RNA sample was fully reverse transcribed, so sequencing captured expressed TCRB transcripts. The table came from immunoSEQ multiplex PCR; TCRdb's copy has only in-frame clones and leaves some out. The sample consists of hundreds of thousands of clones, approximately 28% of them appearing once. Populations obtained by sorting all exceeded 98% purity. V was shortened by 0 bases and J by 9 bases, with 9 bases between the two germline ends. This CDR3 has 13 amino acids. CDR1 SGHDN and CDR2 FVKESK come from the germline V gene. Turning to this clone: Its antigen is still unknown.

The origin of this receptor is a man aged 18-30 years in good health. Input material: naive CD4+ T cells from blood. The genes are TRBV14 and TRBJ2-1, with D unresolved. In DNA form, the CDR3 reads TGTGCCAGCAGCCAAGATCTATTGGCTGAGCAGTTCTTC. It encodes CASSQDLLAEQFF.